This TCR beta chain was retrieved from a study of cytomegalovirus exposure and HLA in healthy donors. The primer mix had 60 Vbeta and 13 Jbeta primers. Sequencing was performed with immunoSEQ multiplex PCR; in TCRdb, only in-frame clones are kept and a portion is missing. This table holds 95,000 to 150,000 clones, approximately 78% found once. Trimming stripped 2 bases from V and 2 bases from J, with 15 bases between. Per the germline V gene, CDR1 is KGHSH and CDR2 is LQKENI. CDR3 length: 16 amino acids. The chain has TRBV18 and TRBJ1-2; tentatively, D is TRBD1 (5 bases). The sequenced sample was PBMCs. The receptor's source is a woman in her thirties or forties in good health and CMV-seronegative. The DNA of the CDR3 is TGTGCCAGCTCACCAAGACAGCTCAGGGCCAACTATGGCTACACCTTC. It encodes CASSPRQLRANYGYTF.